Shown below are 22 T cell receptor beta chains from a single sample sequenced in a study of Graves' ophthalmopathy and Graves' hyperthyroidism (dated by TCRdb to about 2018). The instrument given in TCRdb is Illumina HiSeq 2000. TCR beta CDR3 regions were amplified from RNA transcripts for repertoire sequencing. The first round of RT-PCR was done with HTBI primers and the Qiagen OneStep RT-PCR kit, and was followed by a second round of multiplex PCR, then size selection and purification. TCRdb reran the public reads through fastp at Q25 and MiXCR, keeping productive beta chains. Rows with a matching CDR3 protein are joined into one entry that keeps the most common DNA and genes. Across this sample there are 900,000 to 1,200,000 distinct CDR3 sequences, with about 40% seen only once. The top ten clones comprise around 10% of the sample. Sequencing used peripheral blood or thyroid tissue (not recorded which). The receptor set was obtained from an adult man with Graves' hyperthyroidism.

V and J are TRBV29-1 and TRBJ2-7; tentative D call: TRBD2 (6 bases). This CDR3 spans 13 amino acids. Germline lookup yields CDR1 SQVTM and CDR2 ANQGSEA. Trimming removed 3 bases from V and 4 bases from J, with 13 bases in between. The CDR3 nucleotides are TGCAGCGTTGACGCCCCGGGGGTTTACGAGCAGTACTTC. This codes for CSVDAPGVYEQYF.

This clonotype was seen many times. The V gene is TRBV7-9, the J gene TRBJ2-5, with D possibly matching TRBD2 (6 bases). Germline V gene sequence: CDR1 SEHNR, CDR2 FQNEAQ (reference sequence). The CDR3 length is 13 residues. V was cut by 8 bases and J by 1 base, with 11 bases left in between. For the CDR3, the DNA is TGTGCCAGCCTCCTGGGGGGCCAAGAGACCCAGTACTTC. This translates into CASLLGGQETQYF.

The table lists this clonotype with many counts. The chain combines TRBV5-8 with TRBJ1-2; the match to TRBD1 covers 8 bases. V lost 2 bases and J lost 7; bases outside the gene matches: 7. The CDR3 loop spans 14 amino acids. CDR1 SGHTS and CDR2 YDEGEE come from the germline V gene. The CDR3 protein is CASSLPGGVRGYTF. The CDR3 DNA reads as TGTGCCAGCAGCTTACCAGGGGGCGTGCGTGGCTACACCTTC. The whole variable domain, filled in from reference TRBV5-8 and TRBJ1-2, reads EAGVTQSPTHLIKTRGQQATLRCSPISGHTSVYWYQQALGLGLQFLLWYDEGEERNRGNFPPRFSGRQFPNYSSELNVNALELEDSALYLCASSLPGGVRGYTFGSGTRLTVV.

Remarks on this clonotype: Germline and junction disagree at one end, which may indicate a read error. The V call is TRBV9, the J call TRBJ2-6; no definite D call. CDR3 length: 10 amino acids. Germline V gene sequence: CDR1 SGDLS, CDR2 YYNGEE. The CDR3 is CASSITQPSF. CDR3 nucleotides: TGTGCCAGCAGCATTACCCAACCCTCTTTC.

V usage is TRBV12-3 or TRBV12-4 and J usage is TRBJ2-7, with 7 bases lining up with TRBD1. The V gene end was trimmed by 6 bases and the J gene end by 1 base; junction bases not matched to a gene: 12. The CDR3 totals 16 residues. CDR3 nucleotide sequence: TGTGCCAGCAGCCGAGGGCTCGGACAGGAGTCCTACGAGCAGTACTTC. Its translation: CASSRGLGQESYEQYF.

This clonotype has at least ten counts. The rearrangement links TRBV29-1 to TRBJ2-2, with TRBD1 identical over 7 bases. Germline CDR1 reads SQVTM; CDR2 reads ANQGSEA. The V gene end was trimmed by 5 bases and the J gene end by 3 bases; junction bases not matched to a gene: 9. This CDR3 spans 15 amino acids. Here the CDR3 DNA reads TGCAGCGTTAGGGACAGCTTAGTGGACACCGGGGAGCTGTTTTTT. This encodes CSVRDSLVDTGELFF.

This clonotype showed up many times. V gene TRBV9 combines with J gene TRBJ2-6, with 8 bases identical to TRBD1. This CDR3 contains 20 residues. The V gene's germline CDR1 is SGDLS and CDR2 YYNGEE. The V and J ends lost 4 bases and 0 bases, in that order; junction bases with no gene match: 15. This CDR3 reads CASSLNSHPDRASGANVLTF. CDR3 nucleotide sequence: TGTGCCAGCAGCCTAAACAGCCATCCGGACAGGGCCTCTGGGGCCAACGTCCTGACTTTC.

Ten or more counts support this clonotype. This chain connects TRBV20-1 to TRBJ1-3; D might be TRBD1 (5 bases). This CDR3 spans 13 amino acids. Per the germline V gene, CDR1 is DFQATT and CDR2 is SNEGSKA (reference sequence). The V gene lost 0 bases and the J gene lost 5 bases, with 8 bases spanning the gap. The CDR3 DNA reads TGCAGTGCTAGAGATGACAGTCGAAACACCATATATTTT. It encodes CSARDDSRNTIYF.

A word on this clonotype: A junction boundary mismatches the germline segment, possibly from a read error. V gene TRBV10-3 combines with J gene TRBJ1-1, with TRBD1 identical over 11 bases. The CDR3 spans 18 residues. The germline CDR1 and CDR2 sequences are ENHRY and SYGVKD. The CDR3 loop reads CASSYSTGTGGRNTEAFF. The CDR3 DNA is TGTGCCAGCAGTTACTCGACCGGGACAGGGGGTAGGAACACTGAAGCTTTCTTT.

The rearrangement links TRBV12-3 or TRBV12-4 to TRBJ1-2, with TRBD1 matching over 9 bases. This CDR3 has 16 residues. V gave up 4 bases and J gave up 6 bases; unmatched junction bases: 12. CDR3 in amino acids: CASSSLGTGYKHGYTF. For the CDR3, the DNA is TGTGCCAGCAGTTCCCTTGGGACAGGGTATAAACATGGCTACACCTTC.

V is TRBV29-1 and J is TRBJ1-1; 12 positions agree with TRBD1. J was trimmed by 3 bases and V by 7 bases; bases with no gene match: 24. CDR3 length equals 20 residues. Germline CDR1 reads SQVTM; CDR2 reads ANQGSEA. CDR3 bases: TGCAGCGCAGTCCCGGGACAGGGGGCCAGTAGAGTTATCAGGGACACTGAAGCTTTCTTT. The encoded protein is CSAVPGQGASRVIRDTEAFF.

This clonotype was detected many times. The chain combines TRBV7-2 with TRBJ2-7, with 9 bases identical to TRBD1. V was pared by 5 bases and J by 4 bases, with 9 bases of the junction left unmatched. Germline CDR1 reads SGHTA; CDR2 reads FQGNSA. The CDR3 length is 15 residues. This chain's CDR3 is CASSPPGTGTYEQYF. The CDR3 DNA reads as TGTGCCAGCAGCCCCCCCGGGACAGGGACGTACGAGCAGTACTTC.

The rearrangement links TRBV19 to TRBJ1-5, with a tentative D call TRBD1 (5 bases). Trimming took 11 bases from V and 6 from J, leaving 29 bases between them. The germline V gene encodes CDR1 LNHDA and CDR2 SQIVND (reference sequence). The CDR3 totals 17 residues. The DNA for the CDR3 is TGTGCCTGGAGTGTGCGAACCCGAGGGGCGTTGGTTCAGCCCCAGCATTTT. Its translation is CAWSVRTRGALVQPQHF.

This chain uses TRBV15 with TRBJ1-1; 9 bases are a match to TRBD1. Germline CDR1 LNHNV, CDR2 YYDKDF (reference sequence). The CDR3 runs to 17 residues. Unmatched junction bases numbered 7, after V lost 1 base and J lost 1 base. The CDR3 coding sequence is TGTGCCACCAGCAGAGGAATGACAGGGGGTAGGAACACTGAAGCTTTCTTT. Protein sequence: CATSRGMTGGRNTEAFF.

The rearrangement joins TRBV24-1 to TRBJ1-2; 10 nucleotides line up with TRBD1. The CDR3 covers 16 residues. Germline CDR1 reads KGHDR; CDR2 reads SFDVKD. J gave up 12 bases and V 2 bases, and 14 bases lay outside the gene matches. CDR3 coding DNA: TGTGCCACCAGTGATTCATGGGACAGGGGAGGCTACGGCCACACCTTC. Encoded protein: CATSDSWDRGGYGHTF.

This clonotype has at least ten counts. The CDR3 region has the DNA TGTGCCAGCAGCCACTCATCCGAACCAAGGGACCCAGGGCAGTACTTC. This encodes CASSHSSEPRDPGQYF. This rearrangement joins TRBV14 to TRBJ2-7; D may be TRBD1 or TRBD2 (5 bases each). Trimming pared 3 bases from V and 9 bases from J, leaving 24 bases between. This CDR3 is 16 amino acids long. From germline, CDR1 is SGHDN and CDR2 FVKESK. The full variable domain, with the rest looked up from reference TRBV14 and TRBJ2-7, is EAGVTQFPSHSVIEKGQTVTLRCDPISGHDNLYWYRRVMGKEIKFLLHFVKESKQDESGMPNNRFLAERTGGTYSTLKVQPAELEDSGVYFCASSHSSEPRDPGQYFGPGTRLTVT.

This clonotype showed up many times. V and J are TRBV7-8 and TRBJ2-5; 8 bases match TRBD2. CDR1 and CDR2 (germline): SGHVS, FQNEAQ. The trim removed 7 bases at V and 2 bases at J, leaving 3 bases unmatched. CDR3 size: 13 residues. The CDR3 DNA reads as TGTGCCAGCAACCGGGGGGGACAAGAGACCCAGTACTTC. This sequence encodes CASNRGGQETQYF.

In its sample, this clonotype was seen a few times. One junction end does not reproduce the germline sequence, and a read error may be involved. The V and J genes are TRBV7-9 and TRBJ2-7, with 10 bases matching TRBD2. CDR1 SEHNR and CDR2 FQNEAQ come from the germline V gene (reference sequence). This CDR3 is built from 17 residues. In DNA form, the CDR3 reads TGCGCCAGCAGTGAGTCGGGCCTAGCGGGAGCATCCTACGAGCAGTACTTC. It translates to CASSESGLAGASYEQYF.

This clonotype appeared a few times. A much larger clone is a single base away; this may be a read error. No conserved phenylalanine or tryptophan is present at the end of the CDR3, so a read error is the likely explanation. This sequence joins TRBV2 and TRBJ2-7, with 7 bases fitting TRBD1. Germline trimming cut 1 base from V and 2 bases from J; bases unmatched to any gene: 2. Germline V gene lookup returns CDR1 SNHLY and CDR2 FYNNEI. The CDR3 runs to 14 residues. DNA for the CDR3: TGTGCCAGCAGTGAAGAGACAGGGCCCTACGAGCAGTACCTC. It yields the protein CASSEETGPYEQYL.

This clonotype was seen a few times. This may be a read error, as it is one base from a much larger clone. CDR3 protein: CSARTLLGGMETQYF. The CDR3, as DNA: TGCAGTGCTAGAACTCTCCTTGGGGGGATGGAGACCCAGTACTTC. The chain links TRBV20-1 to TRBJ2-5; a possible D gene is TRBD2 (6 bases). Trimming took 2 bases from V and 5 from J, leaving 18 bases between them. Germline values: CDR1 DFQATT, CDR2 SNEGSKA (reference sequence). This CDR3 is built from 15 residues.

As to this clonotype: One junction end disagrees with the germline gene, perhaps due to a read error. The chain combines TRBV10-3 with TRBJ2-2, with TRBD1 matching over 9 bases. The CDR3 is 15 residues long. CDR1 ENHRY and CDR2 SYGVKD come from the germline V gene. CDR3 amino acids: CASSSGTGTGGELFF. The CDR3 DNA reads TGTGCCAGCAGTTCCGGGACAGGGACCGGCGGGGAGCTGTTTTTT.

This clonotype was counted many times. The chain employs TRBV9 and TRBJ1-2; the D gene is possibly TRBD1 (5 bases). Deletions cut 2 bases from V and 8 bases from J, with 13 bases between. The CDR3 has 13 amino acids. Germline lookup yields CDR1 SGDLS and CDR2 YYNGEE. The CDR3 DNA reads as TGTGCCAGCAGCGTTAGCCAGGGAGACGGCTACACCTTC. Protein sequence: CASSVSQGDGYTF.